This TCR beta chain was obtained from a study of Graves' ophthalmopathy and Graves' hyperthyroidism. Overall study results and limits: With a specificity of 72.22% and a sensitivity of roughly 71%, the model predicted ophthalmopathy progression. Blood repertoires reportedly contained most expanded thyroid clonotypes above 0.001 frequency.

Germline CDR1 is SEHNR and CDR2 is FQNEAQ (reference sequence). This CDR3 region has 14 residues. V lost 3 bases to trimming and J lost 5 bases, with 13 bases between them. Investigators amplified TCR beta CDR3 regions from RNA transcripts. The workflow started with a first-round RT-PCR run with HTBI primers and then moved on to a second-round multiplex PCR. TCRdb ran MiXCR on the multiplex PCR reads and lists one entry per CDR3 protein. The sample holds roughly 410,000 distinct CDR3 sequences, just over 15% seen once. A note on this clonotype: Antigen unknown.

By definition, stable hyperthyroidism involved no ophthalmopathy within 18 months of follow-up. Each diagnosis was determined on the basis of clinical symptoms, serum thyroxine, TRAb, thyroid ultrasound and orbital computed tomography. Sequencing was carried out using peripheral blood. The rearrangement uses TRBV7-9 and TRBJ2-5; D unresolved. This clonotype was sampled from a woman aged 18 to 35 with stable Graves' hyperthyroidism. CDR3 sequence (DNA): TGTGCCAGCAGCTTGCAAACCCCCCGGGAGACCCAGTACTTC. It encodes CASSLQTPRETQYF.